This T cell receptor (beta chain) was profiled in a study of regulatory dendritic cells for organ transplantation. Points on this clone: Its target is not known.

Regarding the study as a whole: Memory CD8+ T cells were the most oligoclonal; naive cells were highly diverse.

The repertoire was sequenced with immunoSEQ multiplex PCR; TCRdb's copy has only in-frame clones and lacks some. The sample lists about 29,000 clones; around 79% were seen once. The TCR sequence derives from a human donor in good health. The sequencing sample was made of memory CD4+ T cells from blood. The sample's subset: CD45RO+ memory T cells.

The CDR3, as DNA: TGTGCCAGCCAGGGAGGACAGGGATCTTACAATGAGCAGTTCTTC. This encodes CASQGGQGSYNEQFF. The chain has TRBV19 and TRBJ2-1; 8 bases fit TRBD1. Germline lookup yields CDR1 LNHDA and CDR2 SQIVND (reference sequence). The trim removed 9 bases at V and 4 bases at J, leaving 11 bases unmatched. CDR3 length equals 15 residues.